This T cell receptor (beta chain) was identified in a study of molecular identifiers for immune sequencing clone quantification. Study-wide background: Replicate runs used RNA from roughly 21,000 or 96,000 naive CD8 cells, which was split five ways into aliquots, and four of those aliquots were then sequenced. Overall study results and limits: Effector cells had over 99% of their molecules in clones above 20 RNA copies, while naive cells had under 1%. Among around 1 million naive cells, as was reported, spiked Jurkat TCR RNA from one cell was detectable.

This clonotype came up a few times. What it binds is unknown. TCRdb reprocessed the PCR reads with MiXCR, giving one entry per CDR3 protein. The sample yields under 800,000 distinct CDR3 sequences, about 25% seen once. Sequencing was carried out using naive CD8+ T cells from blood, with Jurkat cell RNA spiked in. Subset here: FACS-sorted CD8+CD4-CCR7+CD45RA+ naive T cells. The source is a human donor in good health. Some libraries in this study had Jurkat cell RNA spiked in.

The CDR3 sequence: CATSDLDGSQHF. As DNA, the CDR3 is TGTGCCACCAGTGACCTGGACGGATCCCAGCATTTT. V usage is TRBV24-1 and J usage is TRBJ1-5; D is uncertain. Per the germline V gene, CDR1 is KGHDR and CDR2 is SFDVKD. Trimming stripped 4 bases from V and 11 bases from J, with 11 bases between. The CDR3 has 12 amino acids.